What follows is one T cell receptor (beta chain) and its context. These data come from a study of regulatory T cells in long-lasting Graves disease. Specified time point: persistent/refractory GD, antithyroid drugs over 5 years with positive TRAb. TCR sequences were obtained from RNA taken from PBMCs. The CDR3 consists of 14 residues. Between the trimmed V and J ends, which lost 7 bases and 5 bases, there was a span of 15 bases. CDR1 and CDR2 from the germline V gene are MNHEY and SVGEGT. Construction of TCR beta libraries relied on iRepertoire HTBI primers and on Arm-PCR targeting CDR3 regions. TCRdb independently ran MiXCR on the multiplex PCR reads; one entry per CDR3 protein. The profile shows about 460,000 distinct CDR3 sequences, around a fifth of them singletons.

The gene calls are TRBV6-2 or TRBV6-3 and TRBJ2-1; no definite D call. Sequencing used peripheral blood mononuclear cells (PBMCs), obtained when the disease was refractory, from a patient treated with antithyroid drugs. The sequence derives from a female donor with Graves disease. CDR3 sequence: CASKKRARNNEQFF. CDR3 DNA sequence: TGTGCCAGCAAAAAAAGGGCCAGAAACAATGAGCAGTTCTTC.